This T cell receptor beta chain was sequenced for a study of T cell responses to AZD1222 COVID-19 vaccine. Study details: Second-dose schedules of about 4 or about 12 weeks were combined.

A word on this clone: Its specificity is unknown.

The germline V gene encodes CDR1 SGHRS and CDR2 YFSETQ. This CDR3 has 13 amino acids. V lost 4 bases and J lost 1; bases outside the gene matches: 1. Study-wide results and caveats: CD4 TCRs associated with vaccination spanned spike, dominating at 160-218 and 743-854. Baseline seropositivity characterized only six or seven AZD1222 recipients. Repertoires were collected only later (after the peak T cell response had occurred).

TCRdb's table, derived via immunoSEQ multiplex PCR, lists solely in-frame clones and lacks some. The table includes 100,000 or so clones, roughly 85% detected once. The chain uses TRBV5-1 and TRBJ2-5; 7 bases match TRBD1. Here the sequenced sample was peripheral blood, taken on day 0 of AZD1222 vaccination. This TCR derives from an adult in good health. This CDR3 is CASSAGGQETQYF. CDR3 sequence (DNA): TGCGCCAGCAGCGCAGGGGGCCAAGAGACCCAGTACTTC.